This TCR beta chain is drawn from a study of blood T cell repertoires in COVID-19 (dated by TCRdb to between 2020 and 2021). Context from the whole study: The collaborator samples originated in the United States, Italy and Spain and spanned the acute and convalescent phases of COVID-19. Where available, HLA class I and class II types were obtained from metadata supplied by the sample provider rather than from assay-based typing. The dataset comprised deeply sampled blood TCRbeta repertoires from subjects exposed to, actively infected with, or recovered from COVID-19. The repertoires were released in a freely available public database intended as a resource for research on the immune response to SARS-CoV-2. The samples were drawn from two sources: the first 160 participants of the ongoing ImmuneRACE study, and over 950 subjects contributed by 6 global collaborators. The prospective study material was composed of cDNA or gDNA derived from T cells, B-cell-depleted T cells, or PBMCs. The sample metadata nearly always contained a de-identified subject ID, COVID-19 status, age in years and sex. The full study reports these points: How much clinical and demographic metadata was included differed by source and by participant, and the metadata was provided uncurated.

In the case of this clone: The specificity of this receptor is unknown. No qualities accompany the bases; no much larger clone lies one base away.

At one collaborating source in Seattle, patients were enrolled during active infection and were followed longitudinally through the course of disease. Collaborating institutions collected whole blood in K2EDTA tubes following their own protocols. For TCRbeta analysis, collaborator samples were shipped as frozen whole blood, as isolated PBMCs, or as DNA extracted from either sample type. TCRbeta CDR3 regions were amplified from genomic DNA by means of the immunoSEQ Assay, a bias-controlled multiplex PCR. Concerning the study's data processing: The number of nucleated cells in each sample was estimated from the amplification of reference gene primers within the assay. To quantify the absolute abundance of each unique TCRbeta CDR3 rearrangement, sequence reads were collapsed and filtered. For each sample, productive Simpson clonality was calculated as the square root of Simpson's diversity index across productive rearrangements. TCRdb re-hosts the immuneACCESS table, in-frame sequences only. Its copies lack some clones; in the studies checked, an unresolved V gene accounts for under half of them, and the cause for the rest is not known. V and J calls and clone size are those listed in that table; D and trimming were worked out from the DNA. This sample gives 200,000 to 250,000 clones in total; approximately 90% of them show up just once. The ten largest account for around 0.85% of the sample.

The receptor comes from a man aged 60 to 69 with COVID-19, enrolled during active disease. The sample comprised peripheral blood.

This receptor has the CDR3 CASSPGQGIHEQYF. The DNA reads as follows: TGTGCCAGCAGCCCGGGACAGGGTATCCACGAGCAGTACTTC. Here the chain combines TRBV7-2 and TRBJ2-7; 9 junctional bases match TRBD1. The CDR3 goes from the cysteine to the phenylalanine over 14 residues. The only DNA kept is the CDR3, 42 bases in frame from the first base. CDR1 SGHTA and CDR2 FQGNSA are derived from the germline V gene. After removal of 5 bases from V and 5 bases from J, the junction retains 7 bases not matched to a gene.